This T cell receptor beta chain appears in the sequencing data of a study of CXCR3-negative and CXCR3-positive naive CD8 T cells. The study's findings and limits: The study found CXCR3 expression partially decreased after cryopreservation and ran most assays on fresh PBMCs. More hydrophobic TRB CDR3s occurred in CXCR3-positive than in CXCR3-negative naive cells.

Concerning this clonotype: The antigen remains unidentified.

Libraries were UMI-labeled 5' RACE TRB cDNA. Each CDR3 protein gets one entry in TCRdb, which reprocessed the 5' RACE reads and gives no DNA. This table holds around 130,000 distinct CDR3 sequences. CDR3 size: 14 residues. Looked up from germline, CDR1 is SNHLY and CDR2 is FYNNEI. What was sequenced was naive CXCR3+ CD8+ T cells from blood. The subset: CD45RO-CCR7+CD27+CD95- naive CD8+ T cells expressing CXCR3 (TNR3+). The sequence was obtained from a human donor in good health. Some clones in this sample may be carry-over from other donors' samples. This chain links TRBV2 with TRBJ1-1; TCRdb proposes TRBD1, but this gene call is untestable without DNA. This CDR3 is CASSTQGDWTEAFF.